This T cell receptor (beta chain) appears in the sequencing data of a study of T cell responses to AZD1222 COVID-19 vaccine. Study results and caveats: The donors showed a predominance of white British ancestry and of females, with possible underestimation of clonal diversity. Increases in Spike-specific TCR breadth and depth were seen after two AZD1222 doses. The CD4 TCRs associated with vaccination extended across spike and predominated at 160-218 and 743-854. Just 5 or 6 AZD1222 recipients tested seropositive at baseline.

The assay was immunoSEQ multiplex PCR, and TCRdb's table has in-frame clones only and misses some. Altogether about 150,000 clones are present, around 89% being singletons, with the ten largest covering about 15%. Turning to this clone: The antigen remains undetermined.

This CDR3 has 18 amino acids. The V gene's germline CDR1 is GTSNPN and CDR2 SVGIG (reference sequence). The sample in question was peripheral blood, obtained on day 0 of AZD1222 vaccination. The TCR comes from an adult in good health. The chain has TRBV30 and TRBJ1-3; a weak D match, TRBD1 (5 bases). CDR3 sequence: CAMYPPRLRDGFGNTIYF. CDR3 DNA sequence: TGTGCGATGTACCCCCCCCGACTCCGGGACGGATTTGGAAACACCATATATTTT.